The entry that follows covers one TCR beta chain sequence. Antigen: not known. The data originate from a study of vaccination effects on CD4 cells after COVID-19. The wider study: Of the BNT162b2 and mRNA-1273 vaccines, participants received two doses of one or the other.

This CDR3 region has 16 residues. Germline V lookup: CDR1 GTSNPN, CDR2 SVGIG (reference sequence). The V and J ends lost 0 bases and 7 bases respectively, with 18 bases between them. Profiled with immunoSEQ multiplex PCR; TCRdb holds only in-frame clones, not every one. The sample has 71,000 or so clones, approximately 79% seen once. Findings and caveats of the study: Clones arising from infection and from vaccination showed marked clonal contraction late after vaccination. Cross-reactivity with common cold coronaviruses was shown by only 1 of 255 vaccine-induced clones in healthy vaccinees.

Viral peptide pools were used in the ViraFEST assay to expand antigen-specific CD4+ T cells, and sequencing came afterward. Isolation of CD4+ T cells took place after nine to ten days of culture. Nucleocapsid antibodies stayed negative before and after vaccination, showing no earlier SARS-CoV-2 infection. They grew roughly 2 million PBMC in each well, adding 10 IU/ml IL-2 and 8.5 to 10 ug/ml peptides. This sample comprised CD4+ T cells from PBMCs cultured with HCoV-OC43 spike peptides, obtained before COVID-19 vaccination. Subset in this sample: HCoV-OC43 spike overlapping peptide pool stimulation. The V gene is TRBV30, the J gene TRBJ1-4, with D possibly matching TRBD1 (5 bases). This TCR was sampled from a human donor who received a COVID-19 vaccine. The CDR3 sequence: CAWSVIFGGVGEKLFF. CDR3 sequence (DNA): TGTGCCTGGAGTGTAATCTTTGGGGGGGTAGGTGAAAAACTGTTTTTT.